These 16 T cell receptor beta chains were sequenced from one sample in a study of vaccination effects on CD4 cells after COVID-19. TCRdb keeps only in-frame clones here, not all; method: immunoSEQ multiplex PCR. The sample lists almost 70,000 clones; 70% to 85% were seen once. Ahead of sequencing, the ViraFEST assay grew antigen-specific CD4+ T cells using viral peptide pools. Cultured cells yielded isolated CD4+ T cells after less than 11 days. Two doses of BNT162b2 or mRNA-1273 vaccine were administered to participants. Antigen specificity for these receptors is unknown. The source was CD4+ T cells from PBMCs cultured with HCoV-229E spike peptides, collected after COVID-19 vaccination. The receptor set was obtained from a human donor who received a COVID-19 vaccine.

This chain uses TRBV30 with TRBJ2-2; D ambiguous. Germline CDR1 and CDR2: GTSNPN and SVGIG (reference sequence). The CDR3 extends over 13 amino acids. V was shortened by 1 base and J by 1 base, with 4 bases between the two germline ends. The CDR3 spells CAWSGRNTGELFF. The DNA for the CDR3 is TGTGCCTGGAGTGGTCGGAACACCGGGGAGCTGTTTTTT.

The V call is TRBV24-1, the J call TRBJ2-2, with D possibly TRBD1 on 7 matching bases. Germline V gene data show CDR1 as KGHDR and CDR2 as SFDVKD. The CDR3 is 16 amino acids. V was trimmed by 3 bases and J by 5 bases, leaving 15 bases between them. As DNA, the CDR3 is TGTGCCACCAGTGATCCCAGACAGGGAGGTACCGGGGAGCTGTTTTTT. This gives the protein CATSDPRQGGTGELFF.

This clone was observed once. The chain is built from TRBV3-1 (or the pseudogene TRBV3-2) and TRBJ1-1; D gene ambiguous. The V and J ends lost 0 bases and 3 bases respectively, with 11 bases between them. The CDR3 spans 15 residues. The germline CDR1 and CDR2 sequences are LGHDT and YNNKEL (reference sequence). CDR3 sequence reads: CASSQEMGRDTEAFF. CDR3 coding DNA: TGTGCCAGCAGCCAAGAAATGGGAAGGGACACTGAAGCTTTCTTT.

The gene calls are TRBV5-4 and TRBJ2-5; TRBD2 matches 9 bases. This CDR3 is 15 amino acids long. The V gene end was trimmed by 4 bases and the J gene end by 2 bases; junction bases not matched to a gene: 6. The V gene's germline CDR1 is SGHNT and CDR2 YYREEE (reference sequence). CDR3 amino acids: CASSGKTSGQETQYF. The CDR3 DNA sequence: TGTGCCAGCAGCGGTAAAACTAGCGGGCAAGAGACCCAGTACTTC.

V usage is TRBV28 and J usage is TRBJ1-4, with D possibly being TRBD1 (5 bases). The CDR3 loop spans 14 amino acids. Germline lookup yields CDR1 MDHEN and CDR2 SYDVKM. V shed 6 bases and J shed 8 bases, with 16 bases lying between them. The CDR3 spells CASSPRGSGEKLFF. CDR3 DNA sequence: TGTGCCAGCAGCCCCCGGGGGAGTGGCGAAAAACTGTTTTTT.

This sequence joins TRBV18 and TRBJ1-5; D unresolved. Germline loops: CDR1 KGHSH, CDR2 LQKENI. The CDR3 extends over 14 amino acids. V was shortened by 3 bases and J by 6 bases, with 12 bases between the two germline ends. The CDR3 reads CASSPDWGGQPQHF. CDR3 in DNA: TGTGCCAGCTCACCCGACTGGGGTGGTCAGCCCCAGCATTTT.

The chain is built from TRBV18 and TRBJ2-7, with D perhaps matching TRBD1 or TRBD2 (5 bases each). The CDR3 consists of 14 residues. From germline, CDR1 is KGHSH and CDR2 LQKENI. The germline V and J ends were trimmed by 4 bases and 5 bases, with 15 bases remaining between them. Here the CDR3 DNA reads TGTGCCAGCTCACATCCGGGACCCCGGGACGAGCAGTACGTC. This translates into CASSHPGPRDEQYV.

The V gene is TRBV5-4, the J gene TRBJ2-3; TRBD1 might be the D (5 bases). V was pared by 5 bases and J by 8 bases, with 15 bases between. The CDR3 length is 13 residues. CDR1 is SGHNT, CDR2 YYREEE, per germline (reference sequence). DNA of the CDR3: TGTGCCAGCAGACAGACAGCCGGAAGTACGCAGTATTTT. Translating gives CASRQTAGSTQYF.

DNA of the CDR3: TGTGCCAGCAGTAGCGGGGGGTGGGCAGATACGCAGTATTTT. Its protein is CASSSGGWADTQYF. J is TRBJ2-3 and V is TRBV5-6, with 10 nucleotides matching TRBD2. The CDR3 contains 14 residues. Trimming took 5 bases from V and 4 from J; bases not matched to a gene: 4. CDR1 and CDR2 (germline): SGHDT, YYEEEE.

This chain connects TRBV10-3 to TRBJ1-3; no definite D call. Germline CDR1 ENHRY, CDR2 SYGVKD. V was shortened by 6 bases and J by 0 bases, with 6 bases between the two germline ends. The CDR3 is 13 residues long. CDR3 sequence: CAIRISSGNTIYF. Here the CDR3 DNA reads TGTGCCATCAGGATAAGCTCTGGAAACACCATATATTTT.

The rearrangement joins TRBV10-3 to TRBJ1-1, with 8 bases aligning to TRBD1. Germline CDR1 and CDR2: ENHRY and SYGVKD. The CDR3 runs to 16 residues. Trimming cost V 3 bases and J 2 bases; bases outside gene matches: 8. The CDR3 DNA reads TGTGCCATCAGTGAATTAGGACAGGGCTTTAACACTGAAGCTTTCTTT. Amino acid sequence: CAISELGQGFNTEAFF.

This clone was detected only a few times. The J gene is TRBJ2-2, the V gene TRBV18; possibly TRBD1 for D (6 bases). CDR3 size: 16 residues. Trimming cost V 0 bases and J 0 bases, with 8 bases left between them. The germline V gene has CDR1 KGHSH and CDR2 LQKENI. In DNA form, the CDR3 reads TGTGCCAGCTCACCACCGAGGGGGTCGAACACCGGGGAGCTGTTTTTT. It is translated as CASSPPRGSNTGELFF.

The chain recombines TRBV10-3 with TRBJ2-7; 9 positions match TRBD1. The V and J ends lost 4 bases and 3 bases, in that order; junction bases with no gene match: 7. CDR1 and CDR2 (germline): ENHRY, SYGVKD. The length of the CDR3 is 15 residues. The chain's CDR3 is CAISVGTGRSYEQYV. The CDR3 DNA reads TGTGCCATCAGTGTAGGGACAGGGAGAAGCTACGAGCAGTACGTC.

The V and J genes are TRBV4-3 and TRBJ1-2; D is unclear. Germline V lookup: CDR1 LGHNA, CDR2 YSLEER. There are 14 residues in the CDR3. Between the trimmed V and J ends, which lost 5 bases and 0 bases, there was a span of 10 bases. The DNA of the CDR3 is TGCGCCAGCAGCATCCGCCAGACTAACTATGGCTACACCTTC. As protein: CASSIRQTNYGYTF.

The V gene is TRBV21-1, the J gene TRBJ2-4; TRBD2 is taken as the D call from the table, unchecked against the DNA. TRBV21-1 is deemed a pseudogene. There are 16 residues in the CDR3. The CDR3 bases are TGTGCCAGCAGCAAAGTGGGCGGGACTCCCAAAAACATTCAGTACTTC. Translated, it gives CASSKVGGTPKNIQYF.

This clone was found once. The CDR3 nucleotides read TGTGCCAGCAGTTACTCCCGAAACCTAGATGAGCAGTTCTTC. As protein: CASSYSRNLDEQFF. The chain couples TRBV6-5 to TRBJ2-1; no definite D call. Germline V gene lookup returns CDR1 MNHEY and CDR2 SVGAGI. Trimming took off 0 bases at V and 8 bases at J, with 11 bases between the two ends. The CDR3 covers 14 residues.